This T cell receptor (beta chain) stems from a study of shared clonotypes between healthy human individuals (dated by TCRdb to about 2020). The study in broad terms: The cohort comprised two women and a few men aged 18 to 49 years. For each donor, CD4 naive and CD4 memory were each run on three plates, CD8 naive on two plates, and CD8 memory on one plate. Blood TCR repertoires of about five healthy adults were deeply sequenced to estimate repertoire size and the extent of clonotype sharing between individuals. To increase sequencing depth and limit assay-specific biases, TCR repertoire library preparation and sequencing were carried out by different laboratories using diverse techniques. Leukapheresis yielded between about 0.85 and 10 billion PBMCs per donor. What the authors observed across the whole study: Larger estimated clonotype richness was generally found for naive subsets than for memory subsets. Based on pairwise subsampling, the degree of clonotype sharing among donors was expected to be affected by sequencing depth. Sampling was restricted to blood, and TCR repertoires in tissues likely differ from the TCR repertoires found in blood. The genetic and exposure-history diversity represented was limited by the small number of donors. Clonotypes shared by all four sorted-subset donors showed higher generation probabilities than non-shared clonotypes. Even with the large sequencing depth, rarefaction of the sorted-subset datasets indicated that sequencing was incomplete. Around 5.4% of naive CD4, roughly 3.5% of naive CD8, approximately 2% of memory CD4, and 0.35% to 0.4% of memory CD8 clonotypes were shared across a few donors.

This clone appeared once. The antigen this receptor binds is unknown. Qualities for individual bases were not recorded, and no much larger clone is one base off. Using the deep immunoSEQ assay, multiplex PCR amplified TCR CDR3 regions from genomic DNA. For each cell subset, the extracted genomic DNA was distributed evenly across all wells of several immunoSEQ 96-well plates, and each plate served as one replicate. Each replicate PCR for sorted subsets received 200 ng genomic DNA, equal to about 30,000 T cell genomes. Purified libraries were measured with a Qubit 3.0 fluorometer, size-checked on a Bioanalyzer 2100, and measured again with the KAPA Library Quantification kit. Each immunoSEQ 96-well plate was sequenced on its own single-read 150-cycle Illumina NextSeq 550 flow cell. On the authors' methods: The immunoSEQ output contained only junctional sequences without quality scores, so filtering could not match that applied to full-length reads. To assign V/J genes and CDR3, sequences were annotated against IMGT germline references using PyIR, a Python wrapper for IgBLAST v1.9. Reads with weak V/J assignments (E-value above 1e-6), missing CDR3, stop codons, out-of-frame junctions, or ambiguous translated residues were removed. V3J clonotypes were defined as sequences sharing the same inferred V gene, J gene, and CDR3 amino acid sequence. To compute the percentage overlap between repertoires, the number of shared unique clonotypes was divided by the size of the smaller repertoire. Repertoire richness was assessed with RTK rarefaction, the Chao1 estimator, and Recon v2.1 estimates of unobserved clonotypes. Generation probabilities for all TCRbeta clonotypes obtained by the gDNA method from four donors were computed using OLGA. Entries here come from immuneACCESS through TCRdb and include only in-frame sequences with V and J called. Some clones fail to appear in such tables; in the studies checked, an unresolved V gene covers under half of the shortfall, and the cause of the remainder is unknown. Clone size and the V and J calls come from that table; the DNA yielded D and trimming. The sample table lists nearly 1 million clones, less than 85% of them with a count of one. 1.5% of the sample is in the top ten clones.

The trim is 2 bases for V and 3 bases for J, with a gap of 13 bases between the germline ends. The CDR3 measures 16 amino acids from cysteine to phenylalanine. Only CDR3 DNA remains: 48 bases, in frame from the first base. The germline V gene sets CDR1 to MNHNS and CDR2 to SASEGT. Donors were healthy HIV-negative adults with no recently reported acute infections or vaccinations. Only Caucasian adults living in Nashville, Tennessee, USA were represented among the donors. CD4+ T cells were enriched by magnetic negative selection, after which naive cells were positively selected on CD45RA and the negative fraction was taken as the memory subset. Blood was obtained by leukapheresis, after which PBMCs were separated by Ficoll-Histopaque density gradient centrifugation and cryopreserved in liquid nitrogen vapor phase. Analytical flow cytometry was used to check the purity and quantity of each magnetically sorted T cell population. From each sorted fraction, genomic DNA was isolated and quantified by UV absorbance on a Nanodrop 2000c.

The sample taken for sequencing was memory CD4+ T cells sorted from blood. Per the publication, the cell subset or site label means: CD45RA-negative fraction. This chain joins TRBV6-1 to TRBJ2-2; tentative D gene TRBD1, with 6 bases matching. The source is a man aged 18 to 29 in good health. Read as DNA, the sequence is TGTGCCAGCAGTGAAACAGGGCGGGTCGACACCGGGGAGCTGTTTTTT. Its translation is CASSETGRVDTGELFF.